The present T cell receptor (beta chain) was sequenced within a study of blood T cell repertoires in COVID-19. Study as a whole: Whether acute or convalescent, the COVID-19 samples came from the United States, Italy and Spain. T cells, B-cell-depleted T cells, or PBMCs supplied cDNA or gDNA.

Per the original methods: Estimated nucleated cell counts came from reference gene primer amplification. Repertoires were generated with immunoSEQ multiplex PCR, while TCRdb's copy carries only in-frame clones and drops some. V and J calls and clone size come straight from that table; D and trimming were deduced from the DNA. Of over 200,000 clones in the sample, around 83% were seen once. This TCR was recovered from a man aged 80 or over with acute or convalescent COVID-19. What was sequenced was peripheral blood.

The CDR3 DNA sequence: TGTGCCAGCAGTTACGGGACCGGGACAGGGGTTTCACCCCTCCACTTT. The encoded protein is CASSYGTGTGVSPLHF. The rearrangement links TRBV6-5 to TRBJ1-6; 10 positions match TRBD1. Germline lookup yields CDR1 MNHEY and CDR2 SVGAGI. Unmatched junction bases numbered 7, after V lost 2 bases and J lost 9 bases. The CDR3 covers 16 residues.